This T cell receptor (beta chain) was sequenced in a study of blood T cell repertoires in COVID-19. About the research overall: Acute and convalescent COVID-19 samples came from the United States, Italy and Spain. Sample material is recorded as cDNA or gDNA derived from T cells, B-cell-depleted T cells, or PBMCs.

Per the study methods: It was from reference gene primer amplification that nucleated cell counts were estimated. TCRdb's copy holds only in-frame clones and misses some; the assay was immunoSEQ multiplex PCR. V and J calls and clone size follow that table, whereas D and trimming were derived from the DNA. The sample contains 250,000 to 300,000 clones, about 86% of which appear only once. The CDR3 has 16 amino acids. V dropped 5 bases and J dropped 10 bases, with 21 bases sitting between them. Germline CDR1 is MDHEN and CDR2 is SYDVKM. This clone was detected a few times. The sequence was obtained from a man aged 18-30 years with active or convalescent COVID-19. The sequenced sample was peripheral blood. This rearrangement joins TRBV28 to TRBJ1-6; D gene ambiguous. CDR3: CASSPDLDRPGSPLHF. DNA for the CDR3: TGTGCCAGCAGTCCAGACCTCGACCGGCCGGGGTCACCCCTCCACTTT.